The 3 T cell receptor beta chains listed next were all sequenced from one sample in a study of monozygotic twins with inflammatory bowel disease. Reanalyzing the 5' RACE reads, TCRdb keeps one entry per CDR3 protein, without DNA. Recorded for this sample: 150,000 to 200,000 distinct CDR3 sequences. Specimen: blood. Every receptor here comes from a human donor with ulcerative colitis or Crohn's disease, or a healthy co-twin of an affected twin (not recorded which).

The V gene is TRBV5-1, the J gene TRBJ1-2; TCRdb selects TRBD1, and the lack of DNA leaves this call unchecked. This CDR3 has 13 residues. The germline V gene encodes CDR1 SGHRS and CDR2 YFSETQ. CDR3: CASSFGGYYGCTF. Complete variable domain (other parts from reference TRBV5-1 and TRBJ1-2): KAGVTQTPRYLIKTRGQQVTLSCSPISGHRSVSWYQQTPGQGLQFLFEYFSETQRNKGNFPGRFSGRQFSNSRSEMNVSTLELGDSALYLCASSFGGYYGCTFGSGTRLTVV.

J is TRBJ1-1 and V is TRBV12-3 or TRBV12-4; TCRdb outputs TRBD1, but without DNA this stays unchecked. The CDR3 is made up of 14 amino acids. CDR3 residues: CASSSSGGGTEAFF.

The chain has TRBV5-1 and TRBJ2-2; TCRdb's D gene call, TRBD1, goes unchecked for lack of DNA. The CDR3 spans 17 residues. Looked up from germline, CDR1 is SGHRS and CDR2 is YFSETQ. The CDR3 sequence is CASSPTPPHPYTGELFF.